These 20 T cell receptor beta chains originate from one sample sequenced in a study of identical twins. TCRdb analysed the 5' RACE reads with MiXCR anew, one entry per CDR3 protein. The sample consists of 600,000 to 700,000 distinct CDR3 sequences, approximately 21% of them appearing once. The same data also contributed to another study, on T cells expressing NK-cell markers.

Specimen: PBMCs. The origin of the receptors is a woman aged 18-29 years in good health.

The chain recombines TRBV30 with TRBJ2-1; D gene ambiguous. The CDR3 loop spans 11 amino acids. Trimming shortened V by 2 bases and J by 5 bases, and 4 bases separated the two germline ends. Germline CDR1 reads GTSNPN; CDR2 reads SVGIG (reference sequence). CDR3 amino acids: CAWSSNNEQFF. CDR3 nucleotides: TGTGCCTGGAGTTCCAACAATGAGCAGTTCTTC.

This clonotype was picked up many times. This rearrangement joins TRBV12-3 or TRBV12-4 to TRBJ1-1; D remains ambiguous. Trimming removed 7 bases at V and 6 bases at J, with 9 bases between. The CDR3 spans 11 residues. CDR3 sequence: CASTFFSEAFF. CDR3 sequence (DNA): TGTGCCAGCACCTTTTTCTCTGAAGCTTTCTTT.

The CDR3 loop reads CASSLTRRNDQPQHF. CDR3 DNA: TGTGCCAGCAGCTTAACACGGAGGAACGATCAGCCCCAGCATTTT. The rearrangement joins TRBV7-4 to TRBJ1-5; no clear D gene. V lost 2 bases and J 5 bases, leaving 13 bases between the germline ends. In germline, CDR1 is SGHVT, CDR2 SQSDAQ. This CDR3 has 15 residues.

This clonotype occurred a few times. V usage is TRBV9 and J usage is TRBJ2-6; a weak D match, TRBD1 (5 bases). CDR1 SGDLS and CDR2 YYNGEE come from the germline V gene. The CDR3 is made up of 15 amino acids. V lost 4 bases, J lost 2 bases, and 10 bases lay in between. The CDR3 DNA follows: TGTGCCAGCAGCCAAGGGGCTACTGGGGCCAACGTCCTGACTTTC. Protein sequence: CASSQGATGANVLTF.

This clonotype was seen only a few times. This chain links TRBV6-1 with TRBJ1-4; weak D call: TRBD1 (5 bases). The CDR3 totals 16 residues. The V end lost 0 bases, the J end lost 6 bases, and 14 bases lay between the germline ends. Germline V CDR1 and CDR2: MNHNS, SASEGT. CDR3 in amino acids: CASSEALGHKDEKLFF. CDR3 coding DNA: TGTGCCAGCAGTGAAGCGCTTGGACATAAGGATGAAAAACTGTTTTTT.

This clonotype showed up just a few times. This sequence joins TRBV12-3 or TRBV12-4 and TRBJ2-7; D is possibly TRBD2 (6 bases). CDR3 length: 16 amino acids. V dropped 6 bases and J dropped 3 bases, with 21 bases sitting between them. CDR3 in DNA: TGTGCCAGCAGCCAACGCGCGGGACTGAGACTCTACGAGCAGTACTTC. Amino acids: CASSQRAGLRLYEQYF.

V is TRBV27 and J is TRBJ2-1; no clear D. Looked up from germline, CDR1 is MNHEY and CDR2 is SMNVEV (reference sequence). CDR3 length equals 13 residues. The germline V and J ends were trimmed by 0 bases and 8 bases, with 8 bases remaining between them. This CDR3 is CASSLSRKDEQFF. DNA for the CDR3: TGTGCCAGCAGTTTATCGCGGAAGGATGAGCAGTTCTTC.

Only one count was recorded for this clonotype. This chain connects TRBV7-9 to TRBJ2-1, with D perhaps given as TRBD1 or TRBD2 (7 bases each). Germline values: CDR1 SEHNR, CDR2 FQNEAQ (reference sequence). The V end lost 5 bases, the J end lost 1 base, and 15 bases lay between the germline ends. The CDR3 contains 16 residues. The CDR3 reads CASSPGGGQSYNEQFF. In DNA, the CDR3 is TGTGCCAGCAGCCCCGGCGGGGGACAGTCCTACAATGAGCAGTTCTTC.

This clonotype was seen many times. This chain links TRBV5-1 with TRBJ2-3; tentative D call: TRBD2 (5 bases). The germline V and J ends were trimmed by 4 bases and 2 bases, with 20 bases remaining between them. The CDR3 contains 17 residues. Germline CDR1 reads SGHRS; CDR2 reads YFSETQ. CDR3 sequence: CASSPFGPAALTDTQYF. CDR3 DNA sequence: TGCGCCAGCAGCCCCTTCGGCCCAGCGGCCCTCACAGATACGCAGTATTTT.

This rearrangement joins TRBV25-1 to TRBJ2-4; the match to TRBD1 covers 10 bases. V shed 1 base, J shed 4 bases, and the junction held 4 bases outside the gene matches. The CDR3 has 16 residues. Per germline, CDR1 MGHDK and CDR2 SYGVNS. CDR3 sequence reads: CASSELGQGLKNIQYF. As DNA, the CDR3 is TGTGCCAGCAGTGAATTGGGACAGGGGCTGAAAAACATTCAGTACTTC.

The rearrangement uses TRBV20-1 and TRBJ2-7; D unresolved. From germline, CDR1 is DFQATT and CDR2 SNEGSKA (reference sequence). The CDR3 loop spans 16 amino acids. Trimming took 3 bases from V and 3 from J, leaving 21 bases between them. CDR3 loop: CSARGSFWRNNYEQYF. CDR3 nucleotide sequence: TGCAGTGCTAGGGGGTCATTTTGGCGGAATAACTACGAGCAGTACTTC.

This clonotype was seen a handful of times. This chain joins TRBV27 and TRBJ2-3; tentatively, D is TRBD1 or TRBD2 (5 bases each). Germline V lookup: CDR1 MNHEY, CDR2 SMNVEV (reference sequence). Trimming took off 8 bases at V and 2 bases at J, with 11 bases between the two ends. The CDR3 is made up of 13 amino acids. CDR3 in amino acids: CASGDGVTDTQYF. The CDR3 DNA sequence: TGTGCCAGCGGGGACGGAGTCACAGATACGCAGTATTTT.

The rearrangement joins TRBV12-3 or TRBV12-4 to TRBJ2-7; D may be TRBD2 (6 bases). The V end lost 3 bases, the J end lost 6 bases, and 9 bases lay between the germline ends. The CDR3 has 12 amino acids. The CDR3 region has the DNA TGTGCCAGCAGTTTCACTAGCAGCGAGCAGTACTTC. Residues: CASSFTSSEQYF.

The V gene is TRBV5-6, the J gene TRBJ1-1, with D uncertain. Trimming removed 0 bases from V and 1 base from J, with 7 bases in between. CDR3 length: 14 amino acids. CDR1 and CDR2 from the germline V gene are SGHDT and YYEEEE. The DNA for the CDR3 is TGTGCCAGCAGCTTGGGGATTCAGAACACTGAAGCTTTCTTT. Translation gives CASSLGIQNTEAFF. Full variable domain (missing parts from reference TRBV5-6 and TRBJ1-1): DAGVTQSPTHLIKTRGQQVTLRCSPKSGHDTVSWYQQALGQGPQFIFQYYEEEERQRGNFPDRFSGHQFPNYSSELNVNALLLGDSALYLCASSLGIQNTEAFFGQGTRLTVV.

V usage is TRBV6-2 or TRBV6-3 and J usage is TRBJ2-7; TRBD2 agrees at 11 bases. This CDR3 is 18 amino acids long. J was trimmed by 2 bases and V by 6 bases; bases with no gene match: 15. Germline assignment: CDR1 MNHEY and CDR2 SVGEGT. The CDR3 loop reads CASSLPGLAVLGTYEQYF. The DNA of the CDR3 is TGTGCCAGCAGCCTTCCGGGACTAGCGGTTCTGGGGACCTACGAGCAGTACTTC.

This clonotype appeared a few times. This chain joins TRBV20-1 and TRBJ2-7; D gene unclear. Trimming shortened V by 4 bases and J by 7 bases, and 14 bases separated the two germline ends. This CDR3 has 12 amino acids. CDR1 is DFQATT, CDR2 SNEGSKA, per germline (reference sequence). CDR3: CSATADRKEQYF. The CDR3, as DNA: TGCAGTGCTACCGCAGATAGGAAGGAGCAGTACTTC.

The rearrangement uses TRBV7-2 and TRBJ2-3; D is perhaps TRBD2 (5 bases). Trimming shortened V by 8 bases and J by 6 bases, and 12 bases separated the two germline ends. Germline CDR1 is SGHTA and CDR2 is FQGNSA. This CDR3 has 12 residues. The DNA for the CDR3 is TGTGCCAGCCGGATGGGAGAGGATACGCAGTATTTT. This sequence encodes CASRMGEDTQYF. Full variable domain (outside the CDR3, taken from reference TRBV7-2 and TRBJ2-3): GAGVSQSPSNKVTEKGKDVELRCDPISGHTALYWYRQSLGQGLEFLIYFQGNSAPDKSGLPSDRFSAERTGGSVSTLTIQRTQQEDSAVYLCASRMGEDTQYFGPGTRLTVL.

The chain uses TRBV12-3 or TRBV12-4 and TRBJ2-7, with D tentatively TRBD2 (6 bases). The CDR3 is 13 residues long. Trimming removed 7 bases at V and 3 bases at J, with 13 bases between. In DNA, the CDR3 is TGTGCCAGCACCACGGGACTGGTCTACGAGCAGTACTTC. The encoded protein is CASTTGLVYEQYF.

This clonotype was counted at least ten times. The chain couples TRBV6-1 to TRBJ1-3, with D uncertain. The ends were cut back, 6 bases at V and 2 bases at J, with 11 bases in the middle. The CDR3 sequence is 14 residues long. Germline CDR1 is MNHNS and CDR2 is SASEGT. CDR3 nucleotide sequence: TGTGCCAGCAGCTCAGGTTCGGCTGGAAACACCATATATTTT. Translated, it gives CASSSGSAGNTIYF.

The sample holds a few counts of this clonotype. The chain couples TRBV5-6 to TRBJ2-7; possible D gene TRBD2, 5 bases. The germline V gene has CDR1 SGHDT and CDR2 YYEEEE. The V end was cut by 3 bases, the J end by 0 bases, with 22 bases between. The CDR3 sequence is 18 residues long. In DNA, the CDR3 is TGTGCCAGCAGCTCCTCGGGGTTGAGGGTCGGCAACTCCTACGAGCAGTACTTC. Encoded protein: CASSSSGLRVGNSYEQYF.